The rows below give T cell receptor beta chains drawn from one sample of a study of T cells in Graves' hyperthyroidism and ophthalmopathy. TCRdb re-derived calls from the multiplex PCR reads in MiXCR, one entry per CDR3 protein. The table shows a few hundred thousand distinct CDR3 sequences, with approximately 15% occurring only once. Sequencing was done on a sample of blood. All receptors come from a woman aged 25 to 39 with Graves' hyperthyroidism that later progressed to Graves' ophthalmopathy. Both conserved end residues are part of each CDR3. Each record gives: CDR3 length, D gene, V gene, J gene, clone size, CDR3 DNA, CDR3 protein. A D gene is named only where the DNA matches it firmly. Rows may omit the clone size; those that give it use once, few, many or a size class.

CDR3 length: 12
D gene: NA
V gene: TRBV29-1
J gene: TRBJ1-1
clone size: NA
CDR3 DNA: TGCAGCGTTCTCGGGGGGGGCACTGAAGCTTTCTTT
CDR3 protein: CSVLGGGTEAFF

CDR3 length: 15
D gene: TRBD1
V gene: TRBV6-1
J gene: TRBJ1-2
clone size: many
CDR3 DNA: TGTGCCAGCAGTGGCCGGGACAGGGATCACTATGGCTACACCTTC
CDR3 protein: CASSGRDRDHYGYTF

CDR3 length: 13
D gene: NA
V gene: TRBV2
J gene: TRBJ1-1
clone size: many
CDR3 DNA: TGTGCCAGCAGTGAAGAATCTGGGACTGAAGCTTTCTTT
CDR3 protein: CASSEESGTEAFF

CDR3 length: 14
D gene: NA
V gene: TRBV6-1
J gene: TRBJ1-2
clone size: NA
CDR3 DNA: TGTGCCAGCAGCTGGAGAGGAGTTAACTATGGCTACGCCTTC
CDR3 protein: CASSWRGVNYGYAF

CDR3 length: 14
D gene: NA
V gene: TRBV5-4
J gene: TRBJ2-7
clone size: few
CDR3 DNA: TGTGCCAGCAGCCCTCAGGTGGGGGACTACGAGCAGTACTTC
CDR3 protein: CASSPQVGDYEQYF

CDR3 length: 13
D gene: NA
V gene: TRBV24-1
J gene: TRBJ2-7
clone size: few
CDR3 DNA: TGTGCCACCAGCCGGGCCTCACCCTACGAGCAGTACTTC
CDR3 protein: CATSRASPYEQYF

CDR3 length: 14
D gene: NA
V gene: TRBV28
J gene: TRBJ2-3
clone size: many
CDR3 DNA: TGTGCCAGCAGAGAAGGCGGGGGCACAGATACGCAGTATTTT
CDR3 protein: CASREGGGTDTQYF

CDR3 length: 15
D gene: NA
V gene: TRBV12-3/TRBV12-4
J gene: TRBJ1-1
clone size: few
CDR3 DNA: TGTGCCAGCAGTTTCGGCAACCACATGAACACTGAAGCTTTCTTT
CDR3 protein: CASSFGNHMNTEAFF

CDR3 length: 19
D gene: TRBD1
V gene: TRBV19
J gene: TRBJ1-2
clone size: NA
CDR3 DNA: TGTGCCAGTAGTGGGCGGACAGGGAGTCGCTTGGGTCTGCGCTATGGCTACACCTTC
CDR3 protein: CASSGRTGSRLGLRYGYTF

CDR3 length: 18
D gene: TRBD1
V gene: TRBV27
J gene: TRBJ2-2
clone size: many
CDR3 DNA: TGTGCCAGCAGAACCGGGACAGGGTTAGGCACGAACACCGGGGAGCTGTTTTTT
CDR3 protein: CASRTGTGLGTNTGELFF

CDR3 length: 13
D gene: NA
V gene: TRBV5-1
J gene: TRBJ2-1
clone size: NA
CDR3 DNA: TGCGCCAGCAGCTTGGGGATTGGGGATGAGCAGTTCTTC
CDR3 protein: CASSLGIGDEQFF

CDR3 length: 12
D gene: NA
V gene: TRBV12-3/TRBV12-4
J gene: TRBJ2-7
clone size: many
CDR3 DNA: TGTGCCAGCGTGGGAGGGGGCGGGGAGCAGTACTTC
CDR3 protein: CASVGGGGEQYF

CDR3 length: 14
D gene: NA
V gene: TRBV6-1
J gene: TRBJ1-5
clone size: many
CDR3 DNA: TGTGCCAGCAGTACCCGTGCAGGGAATCAGCCCCAGCATTTT
CDR3 protein: CASSTRAGNQPQHF

CDR3 length: 11
D gene: NA
V gene: TRBV20-1
J gene: TRBJ1-1
clone size: many
CDR3 DNA: TGCAGTGCCTCGGGACGAAATGAAGCTTTCTTT
CDR3 protein: CSASGRNEAFF

CDR3 length: 15
D gene: NA
V gene: TRBV9
J gene: TRBJ2-1
clone size: many
CDR3 DNA: TGTGCCAGCAGCGTGGTAGCGGACTCCTACAATGAGCAGTTCTTC
CDR3 protein: CASSVVADSYNEQFF

CDR3 length: 16
D gene: TRBD2
V gene: TRBV28
J gene: TRBJ2-1
clone size: many
CDR3 DNA: TGTGCCAGCAGTTTGGGACTAGCGGGGGGGGAGAATGAGCAGTTCTTC
CDR3 protein: CASSLGLAGGENEQFF

CDR3 length: 18
D gene: TRBD1
V gene: TRBV28
J gene: TRBJ1-5
clone size: NA
CDR3 DNA: TGTGCCAGCAGTCCACCGGGACAGGGGGCTTTGACTAATCAGCCCCAGCATTTT
CDR3 protein: CASSPPGQGALTNQPQHF

CDR3 length: 13
D gene: NA
V gene: TRBV12-3/TRBV12-4
J gene: TRBJ1-5
clone size: many
CDR3 DNA: TGTGCCAGCAGTTCCAGAAACAATCAGCCCCAGCATTTT
CDR3 protein: CASSSRNNQPQHF

CDR3 length: 14
D gene: NA
V gene: TRBV28
J gene: TRBJ2-7
clone size: NA
CDR3 DNA: TGTGCCAGCAGTCTCACGGTACAGTACTACGAGCAGTACTTC
CDR3 protein: CASSLTVQYYEQYF

CDR3 length: 15
D gene: NA
V gene: TRBV4-1
J gene: TRBJ2-1
clone size: NA
CDR3 DNA: TGCGCCAGCAGCGAAAGGACGGGAGTTAGAAATGAGCAGTTCTTC
CDR3 protein: CASSERTGVRNEQFF

CDR3 length: 17
D gene: NA
V gene: TRBV25-1
J gene: TRBJ2-3
clone size: many
CDR3 DNA: TGTGCCAGCAGTGAGAGGCCGATTGAAAACCCCACAGATACGCAGTATTTT
CDR3 protein: CASSERPIENPTDTQYF

CDR3 length: 12
D gene: NA
V gene: TRBV6-2/TRBV6-3
J gene: TRBJ1-2
clone size: many
CDR3 DNA: TGTGCCAGCAGTTCTGGGACGGTTGGCTACACCTTC
CDR3 protein: CASSSGTVGYTF

CDR3 length: 13
D gene: NA
V gene: TRBV12-3/TRBV12-4
J gene: TRBJ2-1
clone size: many
CDR3 DNA: TGTGCCAGCAGTTCTAGGCTAGCCGATGAGCAGTTCTTC
CDR3 protein: CASSSRLADEQFF

CDR3 length: 13
D gene: NA
V gene: TRBV24-1
J gene: TRBJ2-7
clone size: NA
CDR3 DNA: TGTGCCACCAGTGATGAGAGCCAGTACGAGCAGTACTTC
CDR3 protein: CATSDESQYEQYF

CDR3 length: 12
D gene: NA
V gene: TRBV29-1
J gene: TRBJ2-5
clone size: NA
CDR3 DNA: TGCAGCGTTGAACCAGGAGGCGAGACCCAGTACTTC
CDR3 protein: CSVEPGGETQYF

CDR3 length: 13
D gene: NA
V gene: TRBV20-1
J gene: TRBJ1-2
clone size: many
CDR3 DNA: TGCAGTGTGTCTTCAGGATCTAACTATGGCTACACCTTC
CDR3 protein: CSVSSGSNYGYTF

CDR3 length: 11
D gene: NA
V gene: TRBV30
J gene: TRBJ1-1
clone size: NA
CDR3 DNA: TGTGCCTGGATACGCGTCTCTGAAGCTTTCTTT
CDR3 protein: CAWIRVSEAFF

CDR3 length: 12
D gene: NA
V gene: TRBV19
J gene: TRBJ2-3
clone size: NA
CDR3 DNA: TGTGCCAGTAGTATTTCGGCAGATACGCAGTATTTT
CDR3 protein: CASSISADTQYF

CDR3 length: 15
D gene: NA
V gene: TRBV19
J gene: TRBJ2-7
clone size: NA
CDR3 DNA: TGTGCCAGTAGTATAAGCAGGGTCAGGGGCAATGAGCAGTACTTC
CDR3 protein: CASSISRVRGNEQYF

CDR3 length: 16
D gene: TRBD1
V gene: TRBV14
J gene: TRBJ2-7
clone size: few
CDR3 DNA: TGTGCCAGCAGCCAATTCACCGGGACAGGGACCTACGAGCAGTACTTC
CDR3 protein: CASSQFTGTGTYEQYF

CDR3 length: 14
D gene: TRBD2
V gene: TRBV7-3
J gene: TRBJ2-5
clone size: many
CDR3 DNA: TGTGCCAGCAGCCCTAGCGGGCCCCAAGAGACCCAGTACTTC
CDR3 protein: CASSPSGPQETQYF

CDR3 length: 14
D gene: NA
V gene: TRBV5-1
J gene: TRBJ2-7
clone size: many
CDR3 DNA: TGCGCCAGCAGCTTGCCGGGGGTGGCCTACGAGCAGTACTTC
CDR3 protein: CASSLPGVAYEQYF

CDR3 length: 11
D gene: NA
V gene: TRBV20-1
J gene: TRBJ2-5
clone size: many
CDR3 DNA: TGCAGTGCTATTCACCGGGAGACCCAGTACTTC
CDR3 protein: CSAIHRETQYF

CDR3 length: 11
D gene: NA
V gene: TRBV7-8
J gene: TRBJ2-7
clone size: many
CDR3 DNA: TGTGCCAGCAGCTTAATTGGGGAGCAGTACTTC
CDR3 protein: CASSLIGEQYF

CDR3 length: 16
D gene: TRBD1
V gene: TRBV5-1
J gene: TRBJ2-3
clone size: NA
CDR3 DNA: TGCGCCAGCAGCTTGGAACAGGGGGCCTTGGCAGATACGCAGTATTTT
CDR3 protein: CASSLEQGALADTQYF

CDR3 length: 14
D gene: TRBD1
V gene: TRBV6-2/TRBV6-3
J gene: TRBJ2-3
clone size: many
CDR3 DNA: TGTGCCAGCAGTCGACGGACAGGCCCAGATACGCAGTATTTT
CDR3 protein: CASSRRTGPDTQYF

CDR3 length: 14
D gene: NA
V gene: TRBV13
J gene: TRBJ1-4
clone size: NA
CDR3 DNA: TGTGCCAGCAGCAAGGGGGGCCTTGGTGAAAAACTGTTTTTT
CDR3 protein: CASSKGGLGEKLFF

CDR3 length: 14
D gene: NA
V gene: TRBV24-1
J gene: TRBJ2-6
clone size: few
CDR3 DNA: TGTGCCACCAGAGACAGCTCTGGGGCCAACGTCCTGACTTTC
CDR3 protein: CATRDSSGANVLTF

CDR3 length: 21
D gene: NA
V gene: TRBV11-3
J gene: TRBJ2-6
clone size: few
CDR3 DNA: TGTGCCAGCAGCTTAGAGGGGCGAGGTTTCCAACAGAGCTCTGGGGCCAACGTCCTGACTTTC
CDR3 protein: CASSLEGRGFQQSSGANVLTF

CDR3 length: 15
D gene: TRBD1
V gene: TRBV9
J gene: TRBJ2-1
clone size: NA
CDR3 DNA: TGTGCCAGCAGCATGACAGGGGGCGGGTACAATGAGCAGTTCTTC
CDR3 protein: CASSMTGGGYNEQFF

CDR3 length: 12
D gene: TRBD2
V gene: TRBV28
J gene: TRBJ2-5
clone size: NA
CDR3 DNA: TGTGCCGCGGGGGGGGGCAAGGAGACCCAGTACTTC
CDR3 protein: CAAGGGKETQYF

CDR3 length: 14
D gene: NA
V gene: TRBV6-4
J gene: TRBJ2-1
clone size: once
CDR3 DNA: TGTGCCAGCAGTGACGAGGGGTCTTACAATGAGCAGTTCTTC
CDR3 protein: CASSDEGSYNEQFF